These 11 T cell receptor beta chains were sequenced from one sample in a study of CD8+CD57+ T cells in acquired aplastic anemia listed by TCRdb under 2018. Patients chosen for sequencing had shown expansion of CD8+CD57+ cells by flow cytometry. Reads for this sample came from an Illumina HiSeq 2000. Genomic DNA was used as template for profiling of TCR beta VDJ combinations and CDR3 sequences. TCRdb reprocessed the public reads (quality trimming at Q25 with fastp, clone calling with MiXCR) and kept in-frame beta chains. Rows with a matching CDR3 protein are joined into one entry that keeps the most common DNA and genes. The sample has under 350,000 distinct CDR3 sequences on record, around three fifths of them singletons. The top ten clonotypes cover 1% to 1.5% of the sample. The sample comprised sorted CD4+, CD8+, or CD8+CD57+ T cells (not recorded which) from PBMCs. These receptors all stem from a human donor with aplastic anemia.

This rearrangement joins TRBV7-2 to TRBJ1-2; TRBD1 matches 7 bases. Germline V gene data show CDR1 as SGHTA and CDR2 as FQGNSA. The length of the CDR3 is 17 residues. Unmatched junction bases numbered 18, after V lost 7 bases and J lost 4 bases. The CDR3 sequence: CASTQGGQLTGIYGYTF. The CDR3, as DNA: TGTGCCAGCACCCAGGGGGGGCAGTTGACAGGCATCTATGGCTACACCTTC.

The chain is built from TRBV12-3 or TRBV12-4 and TRBJ1-5; TRBD1 matches at 7 bases. Near its end, the DNA agrees better with TRBJ2-3, so the J call may be wrong. The CDR3 loop spans 16 amino acids. The CDR3 here is CASSPQTTGFGQPQYF. The CDR3 bases are TGTGCCAGCAGCCCACAAACGACAGGGTTCGGTCAGCCCCAGTATTTT.

Notes on this clonotype: An end of the junction differs from the germline gene, which may be a read error. This chain uses TRBV7-7 with TRBJ2-5; unclear D gene. The germline gives CDR1 SSHAT, CDR2 FNYEAQ (reference sequence). This CDR3 comprises 12 residues. The CDR3 loop is CASSPLEETQYF. In DNA, the CDR3 is TGTGCTAGCAGCCCTTTGGAAGAGACCCAGTACTTC.

V is TRBV24-1 and J is TRBJ2-3; D possibly corresponds to TRBD1 (6 bases). The CDR3 contains 15 residues. Between the trimmed V and J ends, which lost 3 bases and 4 bases, there was a span of 13 bases. CDR1 is KGHDR and CDR2 is SFDVKD in the germline V gene. The CDR3 spells CATSDPTGWADTQYF. The CDR3 DNA follows: TGTGCCACCAGTGATCCCACAGGGTGGGCAGATACGCAGTATTTT.

The sample holds a few counts of this clonotype. A read error is possible here, since a much larger clone lies one base away. CDR3 loop: CASTPDSRHNEQFF. The CDR3 region has the DNA TGTGCCAGTACCCCCGACAGTAGGCACAATGAGCAGTTCTTC. The V call is TRBV19, the J call TRBJ2-1; perhaps TRBD1 as D (5 bases). The germline gives CDR1 LNHDA, CDR2 SQIVND (reference sequence). There are 14 residues in the CDR3. Trimming removed 7 bases from V and 5 bases from J, with 15 bases in between.

This sequence joins TRBV10-2 and TRBJ1-3; a weak D match, TRBD1 (5 bases). V dropped 6 bases and J dropped 4 bases, with 13 bases sitting between them. CDR1 is WSHSY, CDR2 SAAADI, per germline. This CDR3 region has 14 residues. The CDR3 sequence: CASSVGVVGNTIYF. The CDR3, as DNA: TGCGCCAGCAGCGTAGGGGTTGTGGGAAACACCATATATTTT.

This clonotype was seen at least ten times. The chain has TRBV6-5 and TRBJ1-2; D might be TRBD1 (6 bases). There are 16 residues in the CDR3. The ends were cut back, 8 bases at V and 0 bases at J, with 19 bases in the middle. The V gene's germline CDR1 is MNHEY and CDR2 SVGAGI. The CDR3, as DNA: TGTGCCAGCTTTCAGCGGGGGGCGGCAGCTAACTATGGCTACACCTTC. Amino acids: CASFQRGAAANYGYTF.

The chain carries TRBV29-1 and TRBJ1-2, with D possibly TRBD1 on 5 matching bases. The germline V and J ends were trimmed by 7 bases and 8 bases, with 20 bases remaining between them. Germline lookup yields CDR1 SQVTM and CDR2 ANQGSEA. The CDR3 has 13 residues. The CDR3 coding sequence is TGCAGCGCCAAATCACCTGGGGGAGACGGCTACACCTTC. Translating gives CSAKSPGGDGYTF.

This clonotype was detected a few times. This rearrangement joins TRBV2 to TRBJ1-3, with D uncertain. This CDR3 is 13 amino acids long. Germline CDR1 SNHLY, CDR2 FYNNEI. Between the trimmed V and J ends, which lost 7 bases and 5 bases, there was a span of 12 bases. CDR3 residues: CASTWAERNTIYF. The CDR3 nucleotides are TGTGCCAGCACCTGGGCAGAAAGAAACACCATATATTTT.

This rearrangement joins TRBV24-1 to TRBJ2-5; D may be TRBD1 or TRBD2 (5 bases each). The germline CDR1 and CDR2 sequences are KGHDR and SFDVKD. The CDR3 consists of 15 residues. V lost 5 bases and J lost 2, with 14 bases in between. CDR3 coding DNA: TGTGCCACCAGTGGGAGGCAGGGTGGGCAAGAGACCCAGTACTTC. This gives the protein CATSGRQGGQETQYF.

This clonotype was observed many times. The CDR3 coding sequence is TGTGCCAGCAGCTTAAATGGACGTTCAGAAGAGACCCAGTACTTC. Translated: CASSLNGRSEETQYF. The rearrangement joins TRBV7-2 to TRBJ2-5; D unclear. V lost 2 bases and J 3 bases, leaving 13 bases between the germline ends. Per germline, CDR1 SGHTA and CDR2 FQGNSA. CDR3 length: 15 residues. The complete variable domain, with remaining parts taken from reference TRBV7-2 and TRBJ2-5, reads GAGVSQSPSNKVTEKGKDVELRCDPISGHTALYWYRQSLGQGLEFLIYFQGNSAPDKSGLPSDRFSAERTGGSVSTLTIQRTQQEDSAVYLCASSLNGRSEETQYFGPGTRLLVL.